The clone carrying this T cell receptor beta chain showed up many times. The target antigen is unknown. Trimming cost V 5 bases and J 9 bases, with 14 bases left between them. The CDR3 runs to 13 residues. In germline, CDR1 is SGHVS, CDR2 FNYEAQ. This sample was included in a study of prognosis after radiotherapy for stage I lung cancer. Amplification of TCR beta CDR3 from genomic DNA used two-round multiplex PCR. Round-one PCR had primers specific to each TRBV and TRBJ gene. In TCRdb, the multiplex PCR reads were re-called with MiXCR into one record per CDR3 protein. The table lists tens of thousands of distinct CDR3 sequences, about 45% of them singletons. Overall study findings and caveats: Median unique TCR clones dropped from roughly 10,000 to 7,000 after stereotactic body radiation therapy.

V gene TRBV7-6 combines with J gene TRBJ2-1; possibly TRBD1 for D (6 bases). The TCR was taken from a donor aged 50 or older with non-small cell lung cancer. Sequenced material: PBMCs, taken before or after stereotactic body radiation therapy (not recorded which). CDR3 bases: TGTGCCAGCAGCCACCCAGGGGTGAGTGAGCAGTTCTTC. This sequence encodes CASSHPGVSEQFF.